This passage covers 25 T cell receptor beta chains from one sample sequenced in a study of shared clonotypes between healthy human individuals (dated by TCRdb to between 2020 and 2021). The method behind the library was the immunoSEQ multiplex PCR assay. TCRdb holds this immuneACCESS table with in-frame rearrangements only. Some clones are missing; in checked studies, unresolved V genes explain under half, and the rest has no known cause. The sample table lists roughly 1,100,000 clones, roughly 80% of them with a count of one. About 1.5% of the sample is in the top ten clones. The material sequenced was memory CD4+ T cells sorted from blood. Sample cell subset or site, as interpreted from the label and publication: CD45RA-negative fraction. The receptors originated from a man between 18 and 35 years old in good health.

This clone was counted a few times. The chain couples TRBV6-6 to TRBJ1-5; D is possibly TRBD1 (6 bases). Per the germline V gene, CDR1 is MNHNY and CDR2 is SVGAGI (reference sequence). The ends were cut back, 10 bases at V and 6 bases at J, with 19 bases in the middle. The CDR3 is made up of 14 amino acids. The CDR3 reads CATNPYRDPQPQHF. In DNA, the CDR3 is TGTGCCACCAACCCTTACAGGGATCCTCAGCCCCAGCATTTT.

This clone appeared a few times. The V and J genes are TRBV7-9 and TRBJ1-6; tentatively, D is TRBD1 (5 bases). CDR1 SEHNR and CDR2 FQNEAQ come from the germline V gene (reference sequence). CDR3 length equals 16 residues. Trimming shortened V by 3 bases and J by 1 base, and 10 bases separated the two germline ends. The DNA for the CDR3 is TGTGCCAGCAGCTTTAGGACAACTTCCTATAATTCACCCCTCCACTTT. Its protein is CASSFRTTSYNSPLHF.

The V call is TRBV5-4, the J call TRBJ2-3; unclear D gene. V dropped 2 bases and J dropped 2 bases, with 9 bases sitting between them. Germline V gene lookup returns CDR1 SGHNT and CDR2 YYREEE (reference sequence). This CDR3 contains 14 residues. CDR3 sequence: CASSFSKNTDTQYF. The DNA for the CDR3 is TGTGCCAGCAGCTTCTCAAAAAACACAGATACGCAGTATTTT.

On this clone: Other DNA sequences within the sample encode an identical CDR3. The chain combines TRBV6-5 with TRBJ2-7; 7 bases line up with TRBD1. Trimming removed 2 bases from V and 7 bases from J; junction bases left unmatched: 8. The CDR3 runs to 14 residues. Germline V gene data show CDR1 as MNHEY and CDR2 as SVGAGI. Written as DNA, the CDR3 is TGTGCCAGCAGTTACGGGCAGGGGGTGGGGGAGCAGTACTTC. This sequence encodes CASSYGQGVGEQYF.

This chain connects TRBV19 to TRBJ1-3; 8 bases are a match to TRBD1. CDR1 and CDR2 (germline): LNHDA, SQIVND (reference sequence). The CDR3 consists of 14 residues. V gave up 4 bases and J gave up 4 bases; unmatched junction bases: 3. The CDR3 bases are TGTGCCAGTAGTAACGGACAGGGCGGAAACACCATATATTTT. It yields the protein CASSNGQGGNTIYF.

This chain links TRBV7-9 with TRBJ1-2; weak D call: TRBD1 (5 bases). The CDR3 loop spans 14 amino acids. Germline values: CDR1 SEHNR, CDR2 FQNEAQ (reference sequence). Between the trimmed V and J ends, which lost 2 bases and 4 bases, there was a span of 11 bases. The CDR3 DNA is TGTGCCAGCAGCTTACAGGGTGCCCTCTATGGCTACACCTTC. Translation: CASSLQGALYGYTF.

The CDR3 loop is CASCEGLTGDYGYTF. In nucleotides, the CDR3 is TGTGCCAGCTGCGAAGGGTTGACAGGGGACTATGGCTACACCTTC. V is TRBV28 and J is TRBJ1-2; 8 bases match TRBD1. The CDR3 loop spans 15 amino acids. V was pared by 8 bases and J by 3 bases, with 11 bases of the junction left unmatched. CDR1 and CDR2 from the germline V gene are MDHEN and SYDVKM.

The chain uses TRBV7-2 and TRBJ2-1; D gene ambiguous. This CDR3 spans 11 amino acids. The germline CDR1 and CDR2 sequences are SGHTA and FQGNSA. Trimming removed 5 bases at V and 12 bases at J, with 11 bases between. The CDR3 DNA is TGTGCCAGCAGCAATGAACGAAGGCAGTTCTTC. The encoded protein is CASSNERRQFF. Filled out from reference TRBV7-2 and TRBJ2-1, the complete variable domain reads GAGVSQSPSNKVTEKGKDVELRCDPISGHTALYWYRQSLGQGLEFLIYFQGNSAPDKSGLPSDRFSAERTGGSVSTLTIQRTQQEDSAVYLCASSNERRQFFGPGTRLTVL.

This clone was detected a few times. This chain connects TRBV6-1 to TRBJ1-5; D is ambiguous. This CDR3 comprises 12 residues. Germline values: CDR1 MNHNS, CDR2 SASEGT. Trimming pared 5 bases from V and 6 bases from J, leaving 8 bases between. This chain's CDR3 is CASSNYRQPQHF. The CDR3 coding sequence is TGTGCCAGCAGTAACTATCGTCAGCCCCAGCATTTT.

This chain links TRBV10-3 with TRBJ2-3; D is possibly TRBD1 or TRBD2 (5 bases each). This CDR3 has 15 residues. Germline assignment: CDR1 ENHRY and CDR2 SYGVKD. With 2 bases removed from V and 4 bases from J, the gap between germline ends came to 13 bases. The CDR3 nucleotides are TGTGCCATCAGTGAGCAGGGTAGCGAGGCAGATACGCAGTATTTT. This sequence encodes CAISEQGSEADTQYF.

The V gene is TRBV7-2, the J gene TRBJ2-4; 8 bases line up with TRBD1. This CDR3 contains 17 residues. CDR1 is SGHTA and CDR2 is FQGNSA in the germline V gene. The V gene end was trimmed by 2 bases and the J gene end by 0 bases; junction bases not matched to a gene: 6. CDR3: CASSLTDRGLAKNIQYF. The CDR3 nucleotides read TGTGCCAGCAGCTTAACCGACAGGGGACTAGCCAAAAACATTCAGTACTTC.

The chain uses TRBV5-6 and TRBJ1-6; D uncertain. V was trimmed by 0 bases and J by 8 bases, leaving 6 bases between them. Germline V CDR1 and CDR2: SGHDT, YYEEEE. The CDR3 is 13 amino acids. The CDR3 here is CASSLDYYSPLHF. The CDR3 DNA is TGTGCCAGCAGCTTGGATTATTATTCACCCCTCCACTTT.

About this clone itself: A read error is likely here: a far larger clone is one base away. V and J are TRBV7-9 and TRBJ2-2; no definite D call. V lost 1 base, J lost 6 bases, and 3 bases lay in between. Germline V gene data show CDR1 as SEHNR and CDR2 as FQNEAQ (reference sequence). The CDR3 covers 12 residues. For the CDR3, the DNA is TGTGCCAGCAGCTTAGACGCCGGGGAGCTGTTTTTT. Protein product: CASSLDAGELFF.

The chain links TRBV29-1 to TRBJ1-2; 8 bases align to TRBD1. This CDR3 contains 13 residues. The germline V gene has CDR1 SQVTM and CDR2 ANQGSEA. J lost 8 bases, V lost 4 bases, and 9 bases had no gene match. Here the CDR3 DNA reads TGCAGCGTTGTTTCTGACAGGGGCCGAGGCTACACCTTC. The encoded protein is CSVVSDRGRGYTF.

The chain combines TRBV30 with TRBJ1-1; D not resolved. CDR3 length: 18 amino acids. V gave up 0 bases and J gave up 3 bases, with 23 bases separating them. Germline V gives CDR1 GTSNPN, CDR2 SVGIG (reference sequence). The CDR3 loop is CAWSVGLGRVDLDTEAFF. CDR3 coding DNA: TGTGCCTGGAGTGTAGGGCTCGGTCGGGTTGACTTGGACACTGAAGCTTTCTTT.

The table lists this clone with a count of one. The chain links TRBV5-6 to TRBJ2-7; TRBD2 matches 7 bases. The V and J ends lost 2 bases and 6 bases, in that order; junction bases with no gene match: 8. This CDR3 region has 14 residues. The germline V gene has CDR1 SGHDT and CDR2 YYEEEE. The CDR3 nucleotides are TGTGCCAGCAGCTTCAGCGGGATCTTGACCGAGCAGTACTTC. Translated: CASSFSGILTEQYF.

The chain couples TRBV6-5 to TRBJ1-2; tentatively, D is TRBD1 (5 bases). This CDR3 comprises 11 residues. Between the trimmed V and J ends, which lost 5 bases and 8 bases, there was a span of 9 bases. CDR1 and CDR2 from the germline V gene are MNHEY and SVGAGI. In DNA, the CDR3 is TGTGCCAGCAGTCCAGGGTCCGGCTACACCTTC. Its protein product is CASSPGSGYTF.

For the CDR3, the DNA is TGTGCCAGTAGTGAATACTCCGTGAACACTGAAGCTTTCTTT. As protein: CASSEYSVNTEAFF. V usage is TRBV19 and J usage is TRBJ1-1; unclear D gene. CDR3 length: 14 amino acids. Germline loops: CDR1 LNHDA, CDR2 SQIVND (reference sequence). V was shortened by 5 bases and J by 0 bases, with 10 bases between the two germline ends.

The chain links TRBV4-1 to TRBJ2-5, with 7 bases that match TRBD2. Germline values: CDR1 MGHRA, CDR2 YSYEKL. The CDR3 loop spans 18 amino acids. Trimming took 0 bases from V and 3 from J; bases not matched to a gene: 13. The chain's CDR3 is CASSQDRASGGREETQYF. The CDR3, as DNA: TGCGCCAGCAGCCAAGATAGGGCTAGCGGTGGACGGGAAGAGACCCAGTACTTC.

The chain has TRBV5-1 and TRBJ2-7, with D possibly TRBD1 on 5 matching bases. Per the germline V gene, CDR1 is SGHRS and CDR2 is YFSETQ. Trimming shortened V by 2 bases and J by 2 bases, and 11 bases separated the two germline ends. CDR3 length: 14 residues. The CDR3 DNA sequence: TGCGCCAGCAGCTTCACCCAGGGAACCTACGAGCAGTACTTC. It codes for CASSFTQGTYEQYF.

This clone has only one observation. The J gene is TRBJ2-3, the V gene TRBV5-6; D may correspond to TRBD1 or TRBD2 (6 bases each). The germline gives CDR1 SGHDT, CDR2 YYEEEE. V lost 0 bases, J lost 4 bases, and 12 bases lay in between. The CDR3 runs 15 residues. The CDR3 loop is CASSLDIGGADTQYF. Written as DNA, the CDR3 is TGTGCCAGCAGCTTGGATATCGGGGGCGCAGATACGCAGTATTTT.

The CDR3 coding sequence is TGTGCCAGCAGCGTAGGGAGACTAGCGGGACCCGAGACCCAGTACTTC. This sequence encodes CASSVGRLAGPETQYF. The chain couples TRBV9 to TRBJ2-5; 11 bases line up with TRBD2. The germline V gene encodes CDR1 SGDLS and CDR2 YYNGEE. The CDR3 sequence is 16 residues long. V trimming: 0 bases; J trimming: 5 bases; junction bases outside the gene matches: 6.

For this clone: Within the sample, other DNA sequences also encode this same CDR3. The rearrangement joins TRBV11-2 to TRBJ2-3; D is undetermined. Germline V CDR1 and CDR2: SGHAT, FQNNGV. Trimming took off 1 base at V and 6 bases at J, with 5 bases between the two ends. This CDR3 has 12 amino acids. CDR3: CASSLARDTQYF. In DNA form, the CDR3 reads TGTGCCAGCAGCTTAGCAAGGGATACGCAGTATTTT.

The rearrangement links TRBV2 to TRBJ2-5; 14 nucleotides match TRBD2. This CDR3 region has 16 residues. The junction had 4 bases not matched to a gene; V was cut back by 5 bases and J by 2 bases. CDR1 is SNHLY, CDR2 FYNNEI, per germline. CDR3 sequence reads: CASSWTSGGPQETQYF. CDR3 in DNA: TGTGCCAGCAGTTGGACTAGCGGGGGGCCTCAAGAGACCCAGTACTTC.

This clone has just a few counts. The chain couples TRBV7-9 to TRBJ1-2; D remains ambiguous. The V gene lost 4 bases and the J gene lost 5 bases, with 8 bases spanning the gap. The V gene's germline CDR1 is SEHNR and CDR2 FQNEAQ (reference sequence). The CDR3 covers 12 residues. The CDR3 loop is CASSSRGYGYTF. Written as DNA, the CDR3 is TGTGCCAGCAGCTCCCGCGGATATGGCTACACCTTC.